This TCR beta chain comes out of a study of T cells in women clearing cervical HPV infection. Each participant carried one incident cervical HPV16 infection only. The protocol was immunoSEQ multiplex PCR, while the TCRdb copy is restricted to in-frame clones and leaves out a portion. This sample contains around 16,000 clones. The sequenced sample was blood buffy coat. This TCR came from a woman aged 18 to 75 with a cervical HPV16 infection that either progressed to CIN3+ or cleared (not recorded which).

The CDR3 reads CASNDRGREKLFF. The sequenced part of the CDR3 DNA is TGTGCCAGCAATGACAGGGGGCGGGAAAAA. The chain links TRBV2 to TRBJ1-4; the match to TRBD1 covers 10 bases. The read falls 3 residues short of the CDR3 end, and the missing part is taken from the germline J gene. J lost 8 bases, V lost 7 bases, and 4 bases had no gene match. The CDR3 extends over 13 amino acids. Germline-derived CDR1 and CDR2 are SNHLY and FYNNEI.